In this sample, the clone carrying this TCR beta chain turned up many times. What it binds is unknown. The data belong to a study of early T cells in non-severe SARS-CoV-2 infection. Across the whole study: Sequencing targeted bulk RNA from unsorted whole blood, leaving chains unpaired. General study results and limits: VDJdb-based annotation leaned toward anti-spike CD8 responses and missed private and CD4 specificities.

The CDR3 is 13 amino acids. CDR1 and CDR2 (germline): SGHVS, FNYEAQ. V was pared by 1 base and J by 5 bases, with 8 bases between. Individual cDNA molecules each received unique molecular identifiers attached to them. A single record per CDR3 protein comes from TCRdb applying MiXCR to the 5' RACE reads. The sample yields about 21,000 distinct CDR3 sequences, 4.5% to 5% seen once. The chain links TRBV7-6 to TRBJ2-5, with D perhaps matching TRBD1 (6 bases). Input material: whole blood. The receptor comes from an adult who was a healthcare worker with PCR-confirmed SARS-CoV-2 infection or an uninfected control (not recorded which). CDR3 region: CASSLGGRETQYF. The CDR3, as DNA: TGTGCCAGCAGCTTAGGGGGGCGGGAGACCCAGTACTTC.